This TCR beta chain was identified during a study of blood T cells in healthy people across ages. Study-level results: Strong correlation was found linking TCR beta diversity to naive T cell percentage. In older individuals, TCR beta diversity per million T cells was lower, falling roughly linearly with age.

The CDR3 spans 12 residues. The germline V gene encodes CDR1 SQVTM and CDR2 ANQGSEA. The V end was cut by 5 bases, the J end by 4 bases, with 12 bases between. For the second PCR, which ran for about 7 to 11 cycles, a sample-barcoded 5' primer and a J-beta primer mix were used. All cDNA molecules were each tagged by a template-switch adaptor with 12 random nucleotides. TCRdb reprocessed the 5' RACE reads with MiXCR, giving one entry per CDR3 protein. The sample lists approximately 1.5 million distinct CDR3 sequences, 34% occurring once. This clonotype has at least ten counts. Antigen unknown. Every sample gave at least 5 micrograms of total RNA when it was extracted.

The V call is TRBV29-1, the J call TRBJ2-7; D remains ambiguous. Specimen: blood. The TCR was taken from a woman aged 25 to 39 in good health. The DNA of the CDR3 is TGCAGCGTTCAACCAGGCCATTACGAGCAGTACTTC. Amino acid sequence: CSVQPGHYEQYF.